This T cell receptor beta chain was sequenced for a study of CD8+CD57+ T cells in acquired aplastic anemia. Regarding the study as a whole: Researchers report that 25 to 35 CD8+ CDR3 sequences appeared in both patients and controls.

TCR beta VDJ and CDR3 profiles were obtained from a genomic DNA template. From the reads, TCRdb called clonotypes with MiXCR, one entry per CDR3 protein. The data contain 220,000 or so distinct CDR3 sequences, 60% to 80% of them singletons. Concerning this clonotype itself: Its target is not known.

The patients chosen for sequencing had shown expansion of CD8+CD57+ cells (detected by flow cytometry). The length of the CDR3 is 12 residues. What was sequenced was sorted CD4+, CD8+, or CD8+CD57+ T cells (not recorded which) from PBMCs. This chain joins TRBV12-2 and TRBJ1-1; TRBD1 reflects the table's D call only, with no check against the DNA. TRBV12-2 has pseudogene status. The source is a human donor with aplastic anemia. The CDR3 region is CASRLRGRGAFF. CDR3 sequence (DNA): TGTGCAAGTCGTCTTCGGGGGCGCGGAGCTTTCTTT.